This TCR beta chain comes out of a study of T cell repertoires in cytomegalovirus infection. Turning to the study itself: It was recently identified HLA-C-restricted and well-studied HLA-B-restricted CMV epitopes that the study used.

TCRdb fed the reads into MiXCR, producing one record per CDR3 protein. This table holds some 800,000 distinct CDR3 sequences, almost 30% found once. The CDR3 is 12 amino acids. Turning to this clonotype: Its antigen is not known. Sequence at one end of the junction differs from germline and may be a read error.

The study, taken as a whole, reports: HLA-C-restricted CMV clonotypes gave the most frequent clonotype in two of eight donors.

Specimen: cultured CD8+ T cells from PBMCs, collected from culture after CMV antigen stimulation. This receptor was obtained from a human donor in good health (CMV status not recorded). Some clones in this sample may be carry-over from other donors' samples. The genes are TRBV12-3 or TRBV12-4 and TRBJ2-5, with D possibly TRBD1 on 6 matching bases. CDR3 residues: CASSFSPDRISF. CDR3 DNA: TGTGCCAGCAGTTTTTCGCCGGACAGAATTTCCTTC.